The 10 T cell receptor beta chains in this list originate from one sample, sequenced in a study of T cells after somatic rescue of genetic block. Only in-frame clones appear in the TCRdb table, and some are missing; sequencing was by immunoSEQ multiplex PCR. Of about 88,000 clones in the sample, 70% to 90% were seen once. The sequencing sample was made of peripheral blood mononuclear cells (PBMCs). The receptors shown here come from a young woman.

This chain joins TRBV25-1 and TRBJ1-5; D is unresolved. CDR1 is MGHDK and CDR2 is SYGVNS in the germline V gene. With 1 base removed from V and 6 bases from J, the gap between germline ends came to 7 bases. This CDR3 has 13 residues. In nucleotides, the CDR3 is TGTGCCAGCAGTGAATTTGGGTCTCAGCCCCAGCATTTT. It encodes CASSEFGSQPQHF.

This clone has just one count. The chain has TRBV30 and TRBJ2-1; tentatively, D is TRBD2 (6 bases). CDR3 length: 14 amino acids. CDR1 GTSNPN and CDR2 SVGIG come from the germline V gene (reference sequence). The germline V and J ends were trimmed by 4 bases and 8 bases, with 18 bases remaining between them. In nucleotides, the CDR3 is TGTGCCTGGAACCCCCAGACTAGGTTAGATGAGCAGTTCTTC. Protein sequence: CAWNPQTRLDEQFF.

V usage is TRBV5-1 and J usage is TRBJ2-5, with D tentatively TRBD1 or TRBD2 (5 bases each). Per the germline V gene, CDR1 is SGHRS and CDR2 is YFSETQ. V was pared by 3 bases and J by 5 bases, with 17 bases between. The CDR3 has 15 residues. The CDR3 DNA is TGCGCCAGCAGCTCGGATCTTTCGGGGCAGGAGACCCAGTACTTC. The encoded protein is CASSSDLSGQETQYF.

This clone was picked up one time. The CDR3 protein is CASSEWKGAGEQYF. The CDR3 DNA sequence: TGTGCCAGCAGTGAATGGAAGGGGGCGGGCGAGCAGTACTTC. V and J are TRBV25-1 and TRBJ2-7; 7 nucleotides line up with TRBD1. The germline gives CDR1 MGHDK, CDR2 SYGVNS. CDR3 length equals 14 residues. The ends lost 1 base at V and 6 bases at J; junction bases unmatched: 6.

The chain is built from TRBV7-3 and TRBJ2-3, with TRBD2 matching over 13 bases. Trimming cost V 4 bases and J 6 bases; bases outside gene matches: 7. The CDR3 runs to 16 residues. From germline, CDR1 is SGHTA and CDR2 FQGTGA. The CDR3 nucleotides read TGTGCCAGCAGCTCCCAACTAGCGGGAGGGCCGGATACGCAGTATTTT. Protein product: CASSSQLAGGPDTQYF.

CDR3 in amino acids: CASSEEGGSGQPQHF. The DNA of the CDR3 is TGTGCCAGCAGTGAGGAAGGGGGATCGGGTCAGCCCCAGCATTTT. The chain is built from TRBV6-4 and TRBJ1-5; D possibly corresponds to TRBD1 (6 bases). Germline V gene lookup returns CDR1 MRHNA and CDR2 SNTAGT. Trimming took off 3 bases at V and 6 bases at J, with 15 bases between the two ends. CDR3 length: 15 amino acids.

CDR3 nucleotide sequence: TGTGCCAGTAGTATGGGGCAGGGGGAGCTGTTTTTT. Its translation: CASSMGQGELFF. The genes are TRBV19 and TRBJ2-2, with D possibly matching TRBD1 (5 bases). This CDR3 contains 12 residues. CDR1 LNHDA and CDR2 SQIVND come from the germline V gene (reference sequence). The V end was cut by 3 bases, the J end by 8 bases, with 7 bases between.

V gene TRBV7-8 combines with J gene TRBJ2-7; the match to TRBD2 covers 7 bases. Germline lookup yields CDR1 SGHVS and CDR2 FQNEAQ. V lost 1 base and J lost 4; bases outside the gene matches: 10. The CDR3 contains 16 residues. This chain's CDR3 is CASSLVYREDLYEQYF. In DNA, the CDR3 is TGTGCCAGCAGCTTAGTTTACCGGGAGGACCTGTACGAGCAGTACTTC.

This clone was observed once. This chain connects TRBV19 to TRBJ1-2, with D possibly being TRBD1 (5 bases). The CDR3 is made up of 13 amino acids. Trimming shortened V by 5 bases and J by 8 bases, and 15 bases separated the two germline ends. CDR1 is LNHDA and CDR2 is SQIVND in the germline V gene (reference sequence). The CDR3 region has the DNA TGTGCCAGTAGTCGAGACAGTGGCTGGGGCTACACCTTC. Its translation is CASSRDSGWGYTF.

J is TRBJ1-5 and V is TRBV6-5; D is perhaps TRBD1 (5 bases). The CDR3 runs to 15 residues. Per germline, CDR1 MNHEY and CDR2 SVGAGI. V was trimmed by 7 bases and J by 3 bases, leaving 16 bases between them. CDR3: CASIRWQGDNQPQHF. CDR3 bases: TGTGCCAGCATTAGGTGGCAGGGTGACAATCAGCCCCAGCATTTT.